These T cell receptor beta chains were read from a single sample in a study of blood T cell repertoires in COVID-19. Generated by immunoSEQ multiplex PCR, the TCRdb table keeps only in-frame clones and is missing some. The sample holds more than 50,000 clones; more than 80% are singletons and the top ten take around 15%. Sequencing was carried out using peripheral blood. These receptors came from a human donor with active COVID-19. The donor label of this sample is uncertain. The CDR3 runs from the conserved cysteine through the conserved F or W. The D gene is left open where the match is weak.

v_gene	j_gene	d_gene	CDR3aa
TRBV6-5	TRBJ2-5	TRBD1	CASGQGAWETQYF
TRBV6-5	TRBJ2-5	TRBD2	CASTSGRPPQETQYF
TRBV4-3	TRBJ2-5	TRBD1	CASSQVRTGRMETQYF
TRBV5-6	TRBJ1-2	NA	CASRSQGSGYTF
TRBV2	TRBJ1-1	NA	CASSAYLAAGAFF
TRBV11-2	TRBJ2-1	NA	CASSLRLDNEQFF
TRBV11-2	TRBJ1-3	NA	CASSPGGYTIYF
TRBV30	TRBJ1-4	NA	CAWSAGPTNEKLFF
TRBV5-8	TRBJ1-6	NA	CASRPGEGALHF
TRBV5-1	TRBJ1-5	NA	CASSLGGHQPQHF
TRBV11-2	TRBJ2-1	NA	CASSSKSRTRNFDEQFF
TRBV7-9	TRBJ1-3	TRBD1	CASSFRDSQNTIYF
TRBV15	TRBJ1-1	NA	CATSRDGAPNTEAFF
TRBV9	TRBJ2-1	NA	CASSVDVGSNNEQFF
TRBV4-2	TRBJ1-4	TRBD1	CASSQDPGGGREKLFF
TRBV28	TRBJ2-1	NA	CASSLLGVDEQFF
TRBV2	TRBJ1-4	TRBD1	CASRAQGVGEKLFF
TRBV5-1	TRBJ2-3	NA	CASSSRQDITDTQYF
TRBV19	TRBJ2-3	TRBD2	CASSGTSGPTDTQYF
TRBV6-5	TRBJ2-7	TRBD2	CASMRGGDEQYF
TRBV12-3/TRBV12-4	TRBJ2-5	NA	CASSLGLAPYF
TRBV18	TRBJ1-1	NA	CASSPKNTEAFF
TRBV18	TRBJ2-3	NA	CASSPTGMDTQYF
TRBV15	TRBJ1-5	TRBD1	CATSRVRPGQGGQPQHF
TRBV19	TRBJ1-6	NA	CASARGHPVSYNSPLHF
TRBV9	TRBJ2-6	NA	CASSVASGNGANVLTF
TRBV5-1	TRBJ2-5	NA	CASTFGGEETQYF
TRBV28	TRBJ1-5	TRBD1	CASSAGTAGSQPQHF
TRBV5-1	TRBJ2-7	TRBD2	CASRGGLAGGEQYF
TRBV5-4	TRBJ1-3	TRBD1	CASSRGTVLSGNTIYF
TRBV9	TRBJ2-5	NA	CASSLGLQETQYF
TRBV2	TRBJ2-2	NA	CASSVQGGTGELFF
TRBV19	TRBJ2-7	TRBD1	CASSPTGQGSYEQYF
TRBV9	TRBJ2-2	NA	CASSVAPGGPANTGELFF
TRBV18	TRBJ1-4	NA	CASSPEYNEKLFF
TRBV18	TRBJ2-1	NA	CASSPQRQSYNEQFF
TRBV7-2	TRBJ2-2	TRBD2	CASSSGLPLITGELFF
TRBV11-1	TRBJ2-2	TRBD2	CASSLPGGAGELFF
TRBV24-1	TRBJ1-5	NA	CATSDGDQPQHF
TRBV6-1	TRBJ1-5	NA	CASSDHPGLYSNQPQHF
TRBV3-1/TRBV3-2	TRBJ1-6	NA	CASSQGGGSYNSPLHF
TRBV6-5	TRBJ1-1	NA	CATSRSVGFSEAFF
TRBV6-5	TRBJ2-4	NA	CASSPGGPEYF
TRBV6-5	TRBJ1-1	NA	CASILTSTEAFF
TRBV19	TRBJ1-6	NA	CASSIPAGGARNSPLHF
TRBV7-8	TRBJ2-2	NA	CASSHGQNTGELFF
TRBV5-6	TRBJ1-4	NA	CASTSGGAIEKLFF
TRBV7-8	TRBJ1-1	NA	CASSTTMGGTEAFF
TRBV4-1	TRBJ2-3	TRBD2	CASSQSVAGGTDTQYF
TRBV7-8	TRBJ2-2	NA	CASSPQGAHTGELFF
TRBV11-2	TRBJ2-5	TRBD1	CASSSDFGTGKETQYF
TRBV7-6	TRBJ2-7	TRBD2	CASSPDPGGSYEQYF
TRBV18	TRBJ2-3	TRBD2	CASSPLSGRVLDTQYF
TRBV9	TRBJ1-6	NA	CASSVEARVGTGSPLHF
TRBV5-6	TRBJ2-2	NA	CASSLERTGELFF